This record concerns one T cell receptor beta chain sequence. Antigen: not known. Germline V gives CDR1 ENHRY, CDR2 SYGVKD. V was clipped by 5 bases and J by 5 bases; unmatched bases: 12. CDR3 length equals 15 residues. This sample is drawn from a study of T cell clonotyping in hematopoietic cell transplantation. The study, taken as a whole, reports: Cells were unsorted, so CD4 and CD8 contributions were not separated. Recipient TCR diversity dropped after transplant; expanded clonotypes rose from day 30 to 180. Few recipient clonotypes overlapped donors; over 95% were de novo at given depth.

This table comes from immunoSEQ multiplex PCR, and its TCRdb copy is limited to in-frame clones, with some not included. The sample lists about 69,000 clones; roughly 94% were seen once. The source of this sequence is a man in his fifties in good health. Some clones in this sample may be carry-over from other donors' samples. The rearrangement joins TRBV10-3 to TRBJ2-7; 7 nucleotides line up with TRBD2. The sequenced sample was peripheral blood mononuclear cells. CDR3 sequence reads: CAISTSRGSVHEQYF. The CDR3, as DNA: TGTGCCATCAGTACGTCTCGCGGGAGTGTACACGAGCAGTACTTC.